This T cell receptor (beta chain) emerged from a study of T cell changes during pregnancy in multiple sclerosis. V lost 1 base and J lost 3; bases outside the gene matches: 8. Germline V gene data show CDR1 as MNHNS and CDR2 as SASEGT. This CDR3 spans 17 amino acids. TCRdb's table, derived via immunoSEQ multiplex PCR, lists solely in-frame clones and lacks some. Found here are about 50,000 clones, 91% of them singletons; the top ten hold roughly 10%. Sequences were derived from CD8+ T cells from peripheral blood mononuclear cells, sampled after pregnancy. The sequence came from a female donor with multiple sclerosis, enrolled in a pregnancy study. The chain links TRBV6-1 to TRBJ2-5, with 10 nucleotides matching TRBD2. The CDR3 loop reads CASSEGMVAGGEETQYF. The CDR3 region has the DNA TGTGCCAGCAGTGAAGGGATGGTAGCGGGGGGTGAAGAGACCCAGTACTTC.